The clone carrying this T cell receptor beta chain showed up many times. CDR1 is SGHAT, CDR2 FQNNGV, per germline. The CDR3 extends over 13 amino acids. The germline V and J ends were trimmed by 2 bases and 5 bases, with 9 bases remaining between them. TCRdb itself ran the multiplex PCR reads through MiXCR, one entry per CDR3 protein. Of about 180,000 distinct CDR3 sequences listed, roughly a third were seen once; the top ten hold approximately 4.3%. Breast cancer patients provided tissue from their axillary draining lymph nodes. These data originate in a study of breast tumors, draining lymph nodes, adjacent tissues.

The sample consisted of axillary lymph node tissue. The gene calls are TRBV11-2 and TRBJ2-5; no firm D call. This sequence originates from a female donor with breast cancer. Some clones in this sample may be carry-over from other donors' samples. The CDR3 sequence: CASSLSTYETQYF. The CDR3, as DNA: TGTGCCAGCAGCTTATCGACATATGAGACCCAGTACTTC.